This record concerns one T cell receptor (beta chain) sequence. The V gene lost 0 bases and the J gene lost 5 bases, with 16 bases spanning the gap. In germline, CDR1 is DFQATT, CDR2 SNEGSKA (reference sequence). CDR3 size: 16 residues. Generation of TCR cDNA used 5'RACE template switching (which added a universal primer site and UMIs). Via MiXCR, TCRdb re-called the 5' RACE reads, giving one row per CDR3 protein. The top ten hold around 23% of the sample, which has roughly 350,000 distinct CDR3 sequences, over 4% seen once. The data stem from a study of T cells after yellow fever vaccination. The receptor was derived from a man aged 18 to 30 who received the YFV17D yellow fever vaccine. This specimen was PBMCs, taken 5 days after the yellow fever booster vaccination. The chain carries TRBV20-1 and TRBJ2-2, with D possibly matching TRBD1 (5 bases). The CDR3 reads CSARDARQGQTGELFF. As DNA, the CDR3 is TGCAGTGCTAGAGATGCGCGGCAGGGTCAAACCGGGGAGCTGTTTTTT.